This T cell receptor beta chain was observed in a study of tissue T cells after allogeneic stem cell transplantation. Background on the study: Tissue samples with histologically apparent lymphocytes on H&E review were prioritized for sequencing.

This clone rates as large (0.1 to 1%). No antigen is known for it. Study results and limitations: Anatomically similar tissues had similar TCR repertoires within each patient.

Survey-depth TCRbeta CDR3 sequencing reported V/J genes and productive frequencies. The data were produced by immunoSEQ multiplex PCR, yet TCRdb's version contains in-frame clones alone and is incomplete. The sample carries some 1,500 clones, roughly 73% recorded once. The CDR3 loop spans 16 amino acids. CDR1 and CDR2 (germline): SGHDN, FVKESK. V lost 1 base and J lost 4; bases outside the gene matches: 0. The chain carries TRBV14 and TRBJ2-3; 15 bases are shared with TRBD2. The clonotype was recovered from a woman aged 18-55 years with breast cancer. Sequenced material: esophagus tissue, taken at autopsy. DNA for the CDR3: TGTGCCAGCAGCCAAGGGACTAGCGGGGGGGCAGATACGCAGTATTTT. Protein: CASSQGTSGGADTQYF.